Below, 16 T cell receptor beta chains from the same sample are listed, as sequenced in a study of T cells expressing NK-cell markers. TCRdb reprocessed the 5' RACE reads; each CDR3 protein has one entry and no DNA is given. Recorded for this sample: approximately 420,000 distinct CDR3 sequences. The sequenced sample was blood T cells: a sorted CD56 or NKG2C T cell subset, CD4+ or CD8+ T cells, or bulk PBMC T cells (not recorded which). The receptors were sampled from a woman aged 50 to 65 in good health.

The J gene is TRBJ2-1, the V gene TRBV3-1; TCRdb reports TRBD2, a call that lacks DNA to check it against. The germline V gene encodes CDR1 LGHDT and CDR2 YNNKEL (reference sequence). The length of the CDR3 is 16 residues. This chain's CDR3 is CASSPWTSGSRNEQFF.

V gene TRBV5-5 combines with J gene TRBJ2-2; the D call of TRBD1 rests on TCRdb alone, since no DNA is present to check it. Germline assignment: CDR1 SGHKS and CDR2 YYEKEE (reference sequence). The CDR3 is 14 residues long. CDR3 amino acids: CASSQDSHTGELFF.

The chain is built from TRBV18 and TRBJ2-5. The CDR3 runs to 13 residues. The germline gives CDR1 KGHSH, CDR2 LQKENI. The CDR3 sequence: CASSPSYQETQYF.

This CDR3 reads CASSKEKSGSCEQYF. The chain links TRBV21-1 to TRBJ2-7; TCRdb calls TRBD2, which cannot be checked without DNA. TRBV21-1 constitutes a pseudogene. The CDR3 consists of 15 residues.

V is TRBV10-2 and J is TRBJ2-3; TCRdb's assignment of TRBD2 cannot be checked, as there is no DNA. Germline CDR1 and CDR2: WSHSY and SAAADI. The CDR3 extends over 14 amino acids. The CDR3 region is CASSVDWAGDTQYF.

The rearrangement uses TRBV5-1 and TRBJ2-7; TCRdb returns TRBD1, unconfirmable since there is no DNA. This CDR3 comprises 12 residues. CDR1 SGHRS and CDR2 YFSETQ come from the germline V gene. CDR3 sequence: CASSPGDGGQYF.

This sequence joins TRBV9 and TRBJ2-5. CDR1 and CDR2 (germline): SGDLS, YYNGEE. The CDR3 sequence is 14 residues long. The CDR3 spells CASSVVGSQETQYF.

The chain uses TRBV5-5 and TRBJ2-1; TCRdb picks TRBD2, but there is no DNA to check that call. There are 15 residues in the CDR3. From germline, CDR1 is SGHKS and CDR2 YYEKEE (reference sequence). CDR3 region: CASSFASGSIGEQFF.

The chain employs TRBV29-1 and TRBJ2-7; no DNA is available, so the TRBD2 call from TCRdb remains unchecked. The CDR3 extends over 15 amino acids. Germline CDR1 is SQVTM and CDR2 is ANQGSEA. Here the CDR3 reads CSVMGTPQGYYEQYF.

This chain uses TRBV24-1 with TRBJ2-5; the D call of TRBD2 rests on TCRdb alone, since no DNA is present to check it. This CDR3 contains 16 residues. Per germline, CDR1 KGHDR and CDR2 SFDVKD. The CDR3 here is CATSDSWTSGEETQYF.

The rearrangement uses TRBV20-1 and TRBJ2-5; the D call of TRBD1 rests on TCRdb alone, since no DNA is present to check it. This CDR3 comprises 14 residues. Germline-derived CDR1 and CDR2 are DFQATT and SNEGSKA (reference sequence). CDR3 protein: CSARIGSTRETQYF.

This rearrangement joins TRBV10-3 to TRBJ2-3; the D gene TCRdb calls, TRBD2, cannot be checked with no DNA. This CDR3 comprises 12 residues. Looked up from germline, CDR1 is ENHRY and CDR2 is SYGVKD. The chain's CDR3 is CAHEAGVDTQYF.

The genes are TRBV20-1 and TRBJ2-4; the D call from TCRdb, TRBD2, cannot be confirmed without DNA. The CDR3 is 14 residues long. The germline V gene has CDR1 DFQATT and CDR2 SNEGSKA (reference sequence). This CDR3 reads CSASPSGRGNIQYF.

The chain recombines TRBV7-3 with TRBJ2-3. Germline V gene lookup returns CDR1 SGHTA and CDR2 FQGTGA. The CDR3 extends over 13 amino acids. CDR3 amino acids: CASSLTPSDTQYF.

This rearrangement joins TRBV5-1 to TRBJ2-5. This CDR3 has 14 amino acids. CDR1 and CDR2 from the germline V gene are SGHRS and YFSETQ. The chain's CDR3 is CASSTDTNRETQYF.

V and J are TRBV12-3 or TRBV12-4 and TRBJ2-1; the D call from TCRdb, TRBD1, cannot be confirmed without DNA. The CDR3 runs 14 residues. CDR3 sequence: CASRQQGARDEQFF.